What follows are 17 T cell receptor beta chains derived from one specimen sequenced in a study of T-cell reconstitution after alpha-beta-depleted transplantation in children. The authors prepared the TCRbeta library with unique molecular identifiers. MiXCR, applied by TCRdb to the PCR reads, yields one record per CDR3 protein. The data contain 640,000 or so distinct CDR3 sequences, over 15% of them seen just once; the ten biggest clones take up approximately 1%. The source material was PBMCs from the stem cell graft donor, sampled from the stem cell graft. Receptors originate from a human donor who donated a stem cell graft to a child with acute myeloid leukemia.

This clonotype was seen repeatedly, ten times or more. This rearrangement joins TRBV29-1 to TRBJ2-7; 10 bases match TRBD2. From germline, CDR1 is SQVTM and CDR2 ANQGSEA. The CDR3 spans 15 residues. The J segment lost 3 bases and the V segment lost 4 bases, leaving 9 bases of the junction unmatched. In nucleotides, the CDR3 is TGCAGCGTTGGTAGGTGGGCTAGCGGGGGCTACGAGCAGTACGTC. It codes for CSVGRWASGGYEQYV.

This chain links TRBV7-2 with TRBJ2-3; 13 nucleotides match TRBD2. The germline V gene encodes CDR1 SGHTA and CDR2 FQGNSA. Trimming cost V 2 bases and J 7 bases; bases outside gene matches: 12. This CDR3 is built from 18 residues. The CDR3 is CASSLPGLAGNNPHTQYF. The CDR3, as DNA: TGTGCCAGCAGCTTACCGGGACTAGCGGGGAATAACCCCCATACGCAGTATTTT.

The chain joins TRBV4-1 to TRBJ1-5, with a tentative D call TRBD1 (5 bases). This CDR3 is built from 15 residues. Trimming took 0 bases from V and 2 from J, leaving 8 bases between them. Germline assignment: CDR1 MGHRA and CDR2 YSYEKL. CDR3 sequence (DNA): TGCGCCAGCAGCCAAGATACGGGGGGCAATCAGCCCCAGCATTTT. Its protein product is CASSQDTGGNQPQHF.

This clonotype was picked up a small number of times. The chain couples TRBV11-2 to TRBJ2-7; no clear D gene. This CDR3 has 16 amino acids. V lost 1 base and J 0 bases, leaving 13 bases between the germline ends. Per the germline V gene, CDR1 is SGHAT and CDR2 is FQNNGV. The CDR3 DNA follows: TGTGCCAGCAGCTTAGTGGACGGAACGAGCTCCTACGAGCAGTACGTC. Its protein is CASSLVDGTSSYEQYV.

In its sample, this clonotype was seen many times. J is TRBJ2-1 and V is TRBV20-1; D could derive from TRBD1 or TRBD2 (5 bases each). In germline, CDR1 is DFQATT, CDR2 SNEGSKA (reference sequence). V lost 5 bases and J 8 bases, leaving 13 bases between the germline ends. The length of the CDR3 is 12 residues. The CDR3 sequence: CSAAPSGHEQFF. The CDR3 bases are TGCAGTGCTGCCCCCTCGGGACATGAGCAGTTCTTC.

This chain links TRBV13 with TRBJ2-7; 7 bases agree with TRBD2. V was clipped by 3 bases and J by 0 bases; unmatched bases: 5. The CDR3 is 15 residues long. Looked up from germline, CDR1 is PRHDT and CDR2 is FYEKMQ (reference sequence). The CDR3 DNA reads TGTGCCAGCAGCTTCTTAGCGGGTAGCTCCTACGAGCAGTACTTC. Residues: CASSFLAGSSYEQYF.

The chain joins TRBV20-1 to TRBJ2-2, with 12 nucleotides matching TRBD2. Unmatched junction bases numbered 8, after V lost 2 bases and J lost 7 bases. CDR1 is DFQATT and CDR2 is SNEGSKA in the germline V gene (reference sequence). The CDR3 sequence is 16 residues long. CDR3 DNA sequence: TGCAGTGCTAGACTACGGACTAGCGGGGTTAGCGGGGAGCTGTTTTTT. This codes for CSARLRTSGVSGELFF.

Comments on this clonotype: The junction shows a germline mismatch at one end, possibly a read error. This chain uses TRBV5-4 with TRBJ2-4; D remains unclear. The CDR3 extends over 16 amino acids. Per the germline V gene, CDR1 is SGHNT and CDR2 is YYREEE (reference sequence). The CDR3 nucleotides are TGTGCCATCAGCTTGGTATTGTTTGGAGCCAAAAACATTCAGTACTTC. Protein: CAISLVLFGAKNIQYF.

In its sample, this clonotype was seen many times. CDR3 nucleotide sequence: TGCGCCAGCAGCCCTTCTAACACAGATACGCAGTATTTT. This encodes CASSPSNTDTQYF. V gene TRBV5-1 combines with J gene TRBJ2-3, with D hard to call. Trimming took 4 bases from V and 2 from J, leaving 8 bases between them. Germline loops: CDR1 SGHRS, CDR2 YFSETQ. This CDR3 has 13 amino acids.

This clonotype was observed at least ten times. The rearrangement uses TRBV6-1 and TRBJ2-2; D gene ambiguous. Germline CDR1 is MNHNS and CDR2 is SASEGT. There are 14 residues in the CDR3. The V end was cut by 6 bases, the J end by 5 bases, with 13 bases between. DNA of the CDR3: TGTGCCAGCAGACAGTCTTCCGTAACCGGGGAGCTGTTTTTT. Its protein product is CASRQSSVTGELFF.

This clonotype has ten or more counts. The rearrangement links TRBV5-1 to TRBJ1-6, with no clear D. CDR3 size: 13 residues. V gave up 4 bases and J gave up 6 bases, with 8 bases separating them. The germline gives CDR1 SGHRS, CDR2 YFSETQ. The chain's CDR3 is CASSKDFNSPLHF. The CDR3 DNA reads TGCGCCAGCAGCAAGGACTTTAATTCACCCCTCCACTTT.

This clonotype appeared many times. The rearrangement links TRBV20-1 to TRBJ1-5; 7 nucleotides agree with TRBD1. V lost 4 bases and J lost 2; bases outside the gene matches: 8. This CDR3 has 15 amino acids. From germline, CDR1 is DFQATT and CDR2 SNEGSKA (reference sequence). CDR3 sequence (DNA): TGCAGTGCTAATAAGGGGGCGTCCGGCAATCAGCCCCAGCATTTT. Encoded protein: CSANKGASGNQPQHF.

This clonotype was counted between two and nine times. The CDR3 spells CSAPQGSTDTQYF. The CDR3 nucleotides are TGCAGTGCTCCCCAGGGGTCCACAGATACGCAGTATTTT. The chain is built from TRBV20-1 and TRBJ2-3; perhaps TRBD1 as D (6 bases). The germline V gene encodes CDR1 DFQATT and CDR2 SNEGSKA (reference sequence). V lost 5 bases to trimming and J lost 2 bases, with 11 bases between them. The CDR3 loop spans 13 amino acids.

This clonotype was seen only a few times. The chain is built from TRBV18 and TRBJ2-1; D possibly corresponds to TRBD2 (6 bases). In germline, CDR1 is KGHSH, CDR2 LQKENI. Trimming cost V 1 base and J 2 bases, with 9 bases left between them. This CDR3 is built from 15 residues. In DNA, the CDR3 is TGTGCCAGCTCACCACGGCGGGAAGCCTACAATGAGCAGTTCTTC. It specifies CASSPRREAYNEQFF. The variable domain in full, completed from reference TRBV18 and TRBJ2-1, reads NAGVMQNPRHLVRRRGQEARLRCSPMKGHSHVYWYRQLPEEGLKFMVYLQKENIIDESGMPKERFSAEFPKEGPSILRIQQVVRGDSAAYFCASSPRREAYNEQFFGPGTRLTVL.

This clonotype came up many times. This chain uses TRBV5-1 with TRBJ2-7; 9 bases align to TRBD1. This CDR3 comprises 14 residues. Unmatched junction bases numbered 9, after V lost 4 bases and J lost 7 bases. Germline loops: CDR1 SGHRS, CDR2 YFSETQ. The CDR3 bases are TGCGCCAGCAGCCCGGGGGACAGGGTAGGTGAGCAGTACGTC. This codes for CASSPGDRVGEQYV.

This clonotype was found many times. The rearrangement links TRBV5-1 to TRBJ2-1, with a possible D match to TRBD1 (6 bases). Germline CDR1 reads SGHRS; CDR2 reads YFSETQ. This CDR3 region has 14 residues. V lost 7 bases and J 0 bases, leaving 11 bases between the germline ends. The CDR3 loop is CASGGETSYNEQFF. Written as DNA, the CDR3 is TGCGCCAGCGGGGGCGAAACCTCCTACAATGAGCAGTTCTTC. Together with reference TRBV5-1 and TRBJ2-1, the CDR3 gives the full variable domain: KAGVTQTPRYLIKTRGQQVTLSCSPISGHRSVSWYQQTPGQGLQFLFEYFSETQRNKGNFPGRFSGRQFSNSRSEMNVSTLELGDSALYLCASGGETSYNEQFFGPGTRLTVL.

The sample holds many counts of this clonotype. The J gene is TRBJ1-1, the V gene TRBV29-1; D is ambiguous. CDR1 is SQVTM, CDR2 ANQGSEA, per germline. Trimming cost V 0 bases and J 0 bases, with 5 bases left between them. The CDR3 contains 13 residues. The CDR3 region has the DNA TGCAGCGTTGAAGACAATTTGAACACTGAAGCTTTCTTT. Translated, it gives CSVEDNLNTEAFF. The full variable domain, in which reference TRBV29-1 and TRBJ1-1 provide the parts outside the CDR3, is SAVISQKPSRDICQRGTSLTIQCQVDSQVTMMFWYRQQPGQSLTLIATANQGSEATYESGFVIDKFPISRPNLTFSTLTVSNMSPEDSSIYLCSVEDNLNTEAFFGQGTRLTVV.